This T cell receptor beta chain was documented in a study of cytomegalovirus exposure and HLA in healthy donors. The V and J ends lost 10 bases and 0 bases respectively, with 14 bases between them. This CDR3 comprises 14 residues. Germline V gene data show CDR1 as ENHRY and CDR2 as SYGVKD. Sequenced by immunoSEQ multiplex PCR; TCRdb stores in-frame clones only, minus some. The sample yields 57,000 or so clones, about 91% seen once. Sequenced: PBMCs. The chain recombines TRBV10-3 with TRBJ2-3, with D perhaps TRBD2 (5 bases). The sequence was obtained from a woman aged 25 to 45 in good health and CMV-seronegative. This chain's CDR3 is CATGRVGSTDTQYF. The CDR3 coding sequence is TGTGCCACCGGGCGGGTGGGGAGCACAGATACGCAGTATTTT.